This T cell receptor (beta chain) is from a study of cytomegalovirus exposure and HLA in healthy donors. General observations from the study: Per a later analysis, HLA-associated TCR beta chains showed more clonal expansion than other, equally common TCR beta chains.

Use of 60 Vbeta and 13 Jbeta primers characterized the PCR. Repertoires were generated with immunoSEQ multiplex PCR, while TCRdb's copy carries only in-frame clones and drops some. The sample shows 130,000 or so clones, around nine tenths of them seen only once. This clone was detected a few times. Its target is not known. V dropped 1 base and J dropped 0; count of bases not matched to a gene: 5. The germline V gene has CDR1 LGHNA and CDR2 YSLEER. The CDR3 extends over 17 amino acids. The sequenced sample was PBMCs. This clonotype originated in a woman in her thirties in good health and CMV-seronegative. The rearrangement joins TRBV4-3 to TRBJ2-3, with 9 positions matching TRBD1. CDR3 residues: CASSQGRDRASTDTQYF. CDR3 in DNA: TGCGCCAGCAGCCAAGGAAGGGACAGGGCTAGCACAGATACGCAGTATTTT.